These T cell receptor beta chains were read from a single sample in a study of Ad26.COV2.S vaccination and SARS-CoV-2 variants. Measured with immunoSEQ multiplex PCR; TCRdb has only the in-frame clones, and not every one. The sample has 350,000 to 450,000 clones, 80% to 95% seen once. The sequencing used peripheral blood, collected in a trial of Ad26.COV2.S vaccine versus placebo. These receptors were obtained from a person aged 18-60 years who received the Ad26.COV2.S COVID-19 vaccine or a placebo. The CDR3 runs from the conserved cysteine through the conserved F or W. Clone size is stated in some rows and not others, as once, few, many or a class when expanded.

V gene	J gene	clone size	CDR3 protein
TRBV3-1/TRBV3-2	TRBJ2-7	-	CASSQGRGYEQYF
TRBV18	TRBJ2-2	once	CASSPRGGRTGELFF
TRBV18	TRBJ2-1	-	CASSEFYNEQFF
TRBV19	TRBJ1-1	-	CASTLRGRLNTEAFF
TRBV7-9	TRBJ2-7	-	CASSQGTVYEQYF
TRBV29-1	TRBJ2-1	once	CSVEDFPRTSGGPIPSYNEQFF
TRBV7-2	TRBJ2-4	-	CASSLESGNIQYF
TRBV6-5	TRBJ1-3	-	CASRRTGVSGNTIYF
TRBV7-9	TRBJ2-3	-	CASSLYGGTDTQYF
TRBV27	TRBJ2-7	-	CASSSIPSLGSYEQYF
TRBV19	TRBJ1-5	-	CASRSADREGLGFNQPQHF
TRBV2	TRBJ2-5	-	CASSDLGGGGETQYF
TRBV2	TRBJ2-3	-	CASSEYRQGSTDTQYF
TRBV5-8	TRBJ2-3	-	CASSLIRKDTQYF
TRBV2	TRBJ2-3	-	CASSDYPGLGLDTQYF
TRBV28	TRBJ1-6	-	CASSLRGGSYNSPLHF
TRBV6-6	TRBJ2-7	-	CASSYSNYLYEQYF
TRBV7-2	TRBJ2-7	-	CASSLFFSAGSYEQYF
TRBV6-5	TRBJ1-2	-	CASRWGEDYGYTF
TRBV7-9	TRBJ2-7	-	CASSFAGAGGNEQYF
TRBV9	TRBJ2-6	-	CASSVIAGGNSGANVLTF
TRBV15	TRBJ2-1	-	CATSRLAGGPYEQFF
TRBV5-1	TRBJ1-1	-	CASSWGTDTEAFF
TRBV7-9	TRBJ2-7	-	CASSLTSGALREQYF
TRBV2	TRBJ2-5	-	CASSQTSQETQYF
TRBV29-1	TRBJ2-7	-	CSVGDSLSYEQYF
TRBV2	TRBJ1-2	-	CASKRQSNYGYTF
TRBV13	TRBJ1-3	-	CASSAQSGTPANTIYF
TRBV9	TRBJ2-2	-	CASSTDGNTGELFF
TRBV18	TRBJ1-5	-	CASSHKQRYGNQPQHF
TRBV6-4	TRBJ2-1	-	CASSELAGTVSSYNEQFF